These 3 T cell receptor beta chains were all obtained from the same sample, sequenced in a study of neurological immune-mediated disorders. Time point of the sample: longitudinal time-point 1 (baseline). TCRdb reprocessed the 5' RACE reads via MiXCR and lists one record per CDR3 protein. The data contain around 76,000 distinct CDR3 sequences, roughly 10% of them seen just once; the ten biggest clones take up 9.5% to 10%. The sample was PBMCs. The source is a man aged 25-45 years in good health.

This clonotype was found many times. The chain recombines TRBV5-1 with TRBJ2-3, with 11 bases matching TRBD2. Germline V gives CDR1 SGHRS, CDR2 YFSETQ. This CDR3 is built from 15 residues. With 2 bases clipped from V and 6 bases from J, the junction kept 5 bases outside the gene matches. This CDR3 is CASSFRLAGTDTQYF. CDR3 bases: TGCGCCAGCAGCTTTCGACTAGCGGGAACGGATACGCAGTATTTT. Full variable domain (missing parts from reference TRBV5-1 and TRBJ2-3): KAGVTQTPRYLIKTRGQQVTLSCSPISGHRSVSWYQQTPGQGLQFLFEYFSETQRNKGNFPGRFSGRQFSNSRSEMNVSTLELGDSALYLCASSFRLAGTDTQYFGPGTRLTVL.

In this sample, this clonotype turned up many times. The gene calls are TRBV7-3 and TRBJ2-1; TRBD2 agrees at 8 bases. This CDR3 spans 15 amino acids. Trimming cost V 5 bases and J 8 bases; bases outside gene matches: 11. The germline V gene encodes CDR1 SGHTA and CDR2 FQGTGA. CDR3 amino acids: CASSRSAGAIDEQFF. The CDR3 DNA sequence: TGTGCCAGCAGCCGCTCAGCGGGAGCGATCGATGAGCAGTTCTTC. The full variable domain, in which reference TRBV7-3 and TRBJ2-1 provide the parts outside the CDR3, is GAGVSQTPSNKVTEKGKYVELRCDPISGHTALYWYRQSLGQGPEFLIYFQGTGAADDSGLPNDRFFAVRPEGSVSTLKIQRTERGDSAVYLCASSRSAGAIDEQFFGPGTRLTVL.

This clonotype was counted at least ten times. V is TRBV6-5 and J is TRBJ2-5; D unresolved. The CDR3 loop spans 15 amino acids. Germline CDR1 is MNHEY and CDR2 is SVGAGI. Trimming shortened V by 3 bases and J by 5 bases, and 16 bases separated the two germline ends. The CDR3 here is CASSYSSGPRETQYF. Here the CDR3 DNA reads TGTGCCAGCAGTTATTCATCAGGACCACGGGAGACCCAGTACTTC.